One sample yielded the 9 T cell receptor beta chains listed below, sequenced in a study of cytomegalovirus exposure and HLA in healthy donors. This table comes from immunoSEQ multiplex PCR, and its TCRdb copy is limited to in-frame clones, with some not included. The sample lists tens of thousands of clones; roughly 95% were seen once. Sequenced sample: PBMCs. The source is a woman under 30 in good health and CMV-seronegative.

CDR3 region: CASSIGLGARYNEQFF. The CDR3 DNA is TGTGCCAGTAGTATAGGGCTGGGGGCGCGGTACAATGAGCAGTTCTTC. The chain recombines TRBV19 with TRBJ2-1; TRBD1 is a possible D gene (6 bases). Germline CDR1 LNHDA, CDR2 SQIVND (reference sequence). V was cut by 1 base and J by 4 bases, with 14 bases left in between. This CDR3 has 16 residues.

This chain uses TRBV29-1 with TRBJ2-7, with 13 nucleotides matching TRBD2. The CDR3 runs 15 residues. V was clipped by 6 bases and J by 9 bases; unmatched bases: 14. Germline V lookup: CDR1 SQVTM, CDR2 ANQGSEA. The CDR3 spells CSVVFRGLAGVGQYF. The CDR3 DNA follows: TGCAGCGTAGTATTTCGTGGACTAGCGGGAGTTGGGCAGTACTTC.

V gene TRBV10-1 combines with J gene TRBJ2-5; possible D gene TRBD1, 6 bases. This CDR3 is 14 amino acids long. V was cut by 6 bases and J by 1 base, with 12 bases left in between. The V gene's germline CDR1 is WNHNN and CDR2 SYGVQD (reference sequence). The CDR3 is CASSERTAQETQYF. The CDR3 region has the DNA TGCGCCAGCAGCGAAAGGACAGCCCAAGAGACCCAGTACTTC.

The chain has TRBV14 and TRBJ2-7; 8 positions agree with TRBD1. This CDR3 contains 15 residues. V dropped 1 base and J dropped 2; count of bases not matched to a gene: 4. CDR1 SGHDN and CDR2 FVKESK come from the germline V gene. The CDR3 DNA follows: TGTGCCAGCAGCCAAGCTTCGACAGGGGCCTACGAGCAGTACTTC. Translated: CASSQASTGAYEQYF. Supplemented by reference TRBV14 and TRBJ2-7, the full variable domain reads EAGVTQFPSHSVIEKGQTVTLRCDPISGHDNLYWYRRVMGKEIKFLLHFVKESKQDESGMPNNRFLAERTGGTYSTLKVQPAELEDSGVYFCASSQASTGAYEQYFGPGTRLTVT.

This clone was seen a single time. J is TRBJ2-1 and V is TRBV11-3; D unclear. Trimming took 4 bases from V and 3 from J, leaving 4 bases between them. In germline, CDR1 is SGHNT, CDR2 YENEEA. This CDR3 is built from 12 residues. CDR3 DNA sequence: TGTGCCAGCAGCTCACTCTACAATGAGCAGTTCTTC. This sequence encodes CASSSLYNEQFF.

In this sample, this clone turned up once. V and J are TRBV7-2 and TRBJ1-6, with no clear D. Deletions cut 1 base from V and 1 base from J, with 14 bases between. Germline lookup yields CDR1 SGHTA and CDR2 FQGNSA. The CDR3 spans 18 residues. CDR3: CASSLGRVAGSYNSPLHF. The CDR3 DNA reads TGTGCCAGCAGCTTAGGTCGGGTAGCGGGGTCCTATAATTCACCCCTCCACTTT.

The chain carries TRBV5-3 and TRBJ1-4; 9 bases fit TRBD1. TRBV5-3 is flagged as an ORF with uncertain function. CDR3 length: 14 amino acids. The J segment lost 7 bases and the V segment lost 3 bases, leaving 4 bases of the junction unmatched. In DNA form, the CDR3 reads TGTGCCAGAAGCTCGGGACAGGGCGGTGAAAAACTGTTTTTT. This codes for CARSSGQGGEKLFF.

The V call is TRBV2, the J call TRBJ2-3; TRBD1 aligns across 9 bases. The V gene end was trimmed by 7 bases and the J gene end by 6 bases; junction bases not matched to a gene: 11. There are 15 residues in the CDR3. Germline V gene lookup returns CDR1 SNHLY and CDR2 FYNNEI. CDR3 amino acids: CASTDRGQGKDTQYF. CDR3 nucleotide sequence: TGTGCCAGCACCGATAGGGGACAGGGTAAGGATACGCAGTATTTT.

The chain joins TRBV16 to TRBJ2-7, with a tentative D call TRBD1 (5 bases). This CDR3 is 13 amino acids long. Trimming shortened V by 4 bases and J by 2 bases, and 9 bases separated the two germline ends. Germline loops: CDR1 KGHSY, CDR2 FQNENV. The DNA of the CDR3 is TGTGCCAGCAGCCTGGACAACACCTACGAGCAGTACTTC. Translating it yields CASSLDNTYEQYF.